The 18 T cell receptor beta chains below come from one sample, sequenced in a study of CD8 T cells in ankylosing spondylitis. Study-wide points: Characteristic of ankylosing spondylitis blood, it appeared, was a TCR beta motif comprising about 8 highly homologous variants.

Antigens of these TCRs are unknown. TCRdb recomputed calls from the 5' RACE reads with MiXCR, one row per CDR3 protein. The data hold hundreds of thousands of distinct CDR3 sequences, with about 13% observed a single time. What was sequenced was blood, either unsorted or a sorted T cell fraction (not recorded which). These receptor sequences come from a male donor with ankylosing spondylitis.

Notes on this clonotype: Just one base apart from a much larger clone, this may be a read error. The rearrangement uses TRBV29-1 and TRBJ2-2; tentatively, D is TRBD2 (5 bases). The germline CDR1 and CDR2 sequences are SQVTM and ANQGSEA. With 4 bases removed from V and 2 bases from J, the gap between germline ends came to 8 bases. This CDR3 has 13 amino acids. This CDR3 is CSVVLANTGELFF. For the CDR3, the DNA is TGCAGCGTTGTCCTAGCAAACACCGGGGAGCTGTTTTTT.

This clonotype was detected many times. The chain employs TRBV7-2 and TRBJ2-1, with D tentatively TRBD1 (6 bases). This CDR3 spans 12 amino acids. Trimming took 7 bases from V and 6 from J, leaving 10 bases between them. The germline V gene has CDR1 SGHTA and CDR2 FQGNSA. This CDR3 reads CASNSRGNEQFF. CDR3 coding DNA: TGTGCCAGCAACTCCAGGGGCAATGAGCAGTTCTTC.

The chain joins TRBV5-5 to TRBJ1-4; D might be TRBD1 (6 bases). The CDR3 spans 12 residues. The germline gives CDR1 SGHKS, CDR2 YYEKEE (reference sequence). Trimming took off 7 bases at V and 8 bases at J, with 12 bases between the two ends. The CDR3 DNA reads as TGTGCCAGCGGGGGGCAGGGGGAAAAACTGTTTTTT. Translation: CASGGQGEKLFF.

This chain uses TRBV19 with TRBJ2-6, with 12 bases fitting TRBD1. The CDR3 extends over 17 amino acids. The trim removed 4 bases at V and 2 bases at J, leaving 3 bases unmatched. CDR1 is LNHDA, CDR2 SQIVND, per germline (reference sequence). Written as DNA, the CDR3 is TGTGCCAGTAGTAGGGGGACAGGGGGCCCTGGGGCCAACGTCCTGACTTTC. Translation gives CASSRGTGGPGANVLTF.

A word on this clonotype: Possible read error: a much larger clone is one base away. The rearrangement uses TRBV20-1 and TRBJ2-1; TRBD2 might be the D (6 bases). The germline V gene has CDR1 DFQATT and CDR2 SNEGSKA (reference sequence). This CDR3 spans 17 amino acids. CDR3 DNA: TGCTGTGCTAGAGATCCCCTCCACGGGGGACTTTACAATGAGCAGTTCTTC. It yields the protein CCARDPLHGGLYNEQFF.

The sample holds a few counts of this clonotype. V is TRBV6-1 and J is TRBJ1-1, with D perhaps TRBD1 (6 bases). Trimming shortened V by 3 bases and J by 1 base, and 15 bases separated the two germline ends. The CDR3 contains 16 residues. Germline CDR1 and CDR2: MNHNS and SASEGT. CDR3 sequence (DNA): TGTGCCAGCAGTGATGGGGGCAGTCTCACGAACACTGAAGCTTTCTTT. This gives the protein CASSDGGSLTNTEAFF.

V usage is TRBV6-1 and J usage is TRBJ1-1; D is possibly TRBD1 (6 bases). This CDR3 region has 15 residues. Trimming took 5 bases from V and 1 from J, leaving 14 bases between them. Per the germline V gene, CDR1 is MNHNS and CDR2 is SASEGT. CDR3 residues: CASSRAGQGNTEAFF. The CDR3 nucleotides read TGTGCCAGCAGTCGGGCGGGACAAGGGAACACTGAAGCTTTCTTT.

This clonotype was counted only a few times. The rearrangement links TRBV7-9 to TRBJ1-1, with a tentative D call TRBD1 (5 bases). This CDR3 spans 14 amino acids. Trimming pared 7 bases from V and 2 bases from J, leaving 14 bases between. Germline loops: CDR1 SEHNR, CDR2 FQNEAQ (reference sequence). As DNA, the CDR3 is TGTGCCAGCATCAAACCAGGGTTTAACACTGAAGCTTTCTTT. Encoded protein: CASIKPGFNTEAFF.

This clonotype was counted ten times or more. The chain carries TRBV20-1 and TRBJ2-7; D perhaps matches TRBD2 (6 bases). Trimming removed 6 bases at V and 2 bases at J, with 14 bases between. The CDR3 extends over 13 amino acids. Looked up from germline, CDR1 is DFQATT and CDR2 is SNEGSKA (reference sequence). The chain's CDR3 is CSASWDLTYEQYF. In DNA form, the CDR3 reads TGCAGTGCCTCATGGGACTTAACCTACGAGCAGTACTTC.

The chain has TRBV20-1 and TRBJ1-5; the D gene is possibly TRBD1 (5 bases). The length of the CDR3 is 14 residues. The germline V and J ends were trimmed by 2 bases and 4 bases, with 12 bases remaining between them. Germline assignment: CDR1 DFQATT and CDR2 SNEGSKA (reference sequence). The CDR3 nucleotides are TGCAGTGCTAGACCTGGGACGGCTAATCAGCCCCAGCATTTT. Translated, it gives CSARPGTANQPQHF.

J is TRBJ2-1 and V is TRBV27, with 10 bases that match TRBD2. CDR1 and CDR2 from the germline V gene are MNHEY and SMNVEV (reference sequence). The ends lost 8 bases at V and 7 bases at J; junction bases unmatched: 11. The CDR3 has 15 residues. The CDR3 region is CASRAQREGLNEQFF. DNA for the CDR3: TGTGCCAGCCGAGCGCAGCGGGAGGGCCTGAATGAGCAGTTCTTC.

Ten or more counts support this clonotype. The chain joins TRBV18 to TRBJ1-1; D may be TRBD1 (6 bases). The V gene's germline CDR1 is KGHSH and CDR2 LQKENI. The CDR3 spans 12 residues. With 3 bases removed from V and 5 bases from J, the gap between germline ends came to 7 bases. The CDR3 coding sequence is TGTGCCAGCTCACCCGGACAGACTGAAGCTTTCTTT. Its translation: CASSPGQTEAFF.

The chain has TRBV20-1 and TRBJ2-1; the match to TRBD2 covers 9 bases. The CDR3 contains 15 residues. Germline V lookup: CDR1 DFQATT, CDR2 SNEGSKA (reference sequence). The V and J ends lost 5 bases and 3 bases, in that order; junction bases with no gene match: 8. Written as DNA, the CDR3 is TGCAGTGCTGGGGTAGCGGGAGTCTTCTACAATGAGCAGTTCTTC. The encoded protein is CSAGVAGVFYNEQFF.

This clonotype came up a few times. The chain employs TRBV7-9 and TRBJ1-2; TRBD1 is a possible D gene (5 bases). V was shortened by 7 bases and J by 8 bases, with 17 bases between the two germline ends. The germline V gene has CDR1 SEHNR and CDR2 FQNEAQ (reference sequence). There are 13 residues in the CDR3. The CDR3, as DNA: TGTGCCAGCACCTATGACTGGGGCGAAGGCTACACCTTC. This sequence encodes CASTYDWGEGYTF.

The CDR3 region has the DNA TGCGCCAGCAGCCAACCCCTCCAACAGGGGGCGCGCACTGAAGCTTTCTTT. It specifies CASSQPLQQGARTEAFF. This chain connects TRBV4-1 to TRBJ1-1; 9 bases are a match to TRBD1. V was pared by 2 bases and J by 4 bases, with 11 bases of the junction left unmatched. The CDR3 sequence is 17 residues long. Looked up from germline, CDR1 is MGHRA and CDR2 is YSYEKL.

This clonotype occurred many times. The gene calls are TRBV7-8 and TRBJ1-1, with D perhaps TRBD1 (6 bases). The germline V gene has CDR1 SGHVS and CDR2 FQNEAQ. V lost 5 bases to trimming and J lost 0 bases, with 13 bases between them. The CDR3 has 15 amino acids. This CDR3 is CASSRAGQMNTEAFF. As DNA, the CDR3 is TGTGCCAGCAGCCGAGCAGGACAGATGAACACTGAAGCTTTCTTT.

This clonotype has ten or more counts. The chain recombines TRBV10-3 with TRBJ2-3; possibly TRBD1 for D (5 bases). This CDR3 has 14 amino acids. Germline CDR1 ENHRY, CDR2 SYGVKD. Trimming took off 0 bases at V and 3 bases at J, with 7 bases between the two ends. CDR3 coding DNA: TGTGCCATCAGTGAGTCAGGGGCAACAGATACGCAGTATTTT. As protein: CAISESGATDTQYF.

V and J are TRBV5-1 and TRBJ1-1, with D perhaps TRBD1 (6 bases). The germline V gene has CDR1 SGHRS and CDR2 YFSETQ. V lost 4 bases and J 1 base, leaving 11 bases between the germline ends. The CDR3 is made up of 14 amino acids. The CDR3: CASSTGTPNTEAFF. As DNA, the CDR3 is TGCGCCAGCAGCACCGGGACACCGAACACTGAAGCTTTCTTT.